A selection of T cell receptor beta chains follows, all from one sample in a study of shared clonotypes between healthy human individuals. Method: immunoSEQ multiplex PCR; TCRdb's copy keeps in-frame clones and lacks some. This sample yields 2,500,000 or so clones, of which 80% to 95% are seen a single time; 0.37% belongs to the top ten. The sequenced sample was naive CD4+ T cells from PBMCs. The receptors were gathered from a man aged 18 to 30 in good health. Some clones in this sample may be carry-over from other donors' samples. The CDR3 runs from the conserved cysteine through the conserved F or W. A D gene is named only where the DNA matches it firmly. Size is stated for part of the rows, as once, few or many counts, or as a class when the clone is expanded.

abundance	v_gene	d_gene	j_gene	CDR3nt	CDR3aa
-	TRBV7-9	TRBD2	TRBJ2-7	TGTGCCAGCAGCTTGCGCTCAACTAGCGGCGAGCAGTACTTC	CASSLRSTSGEQYF
-	TRBV4-1	-	TRBJ1-4	TGCGCCAGCACCCAGGGGAGTGAAAAACTGTTTTTT	CASTQGSEKLFF
-	TRBV7-3	TRBD1	TRBJ2-1	TGTGCCAGCAGCTCCAAGACAGGGGGATACAATGAGCAGTTCTTC	CASSSKTGGYNEQFF
once	TRBV7-2	-	TRBJ2-5	TGTGCCAGCAGCTTAGGTCGCCAGTACGTTGAGACCCAGTACTTC	CASSLGRQYVETQYF
-	TRBV5-4	-	TRBJ1-1	TGTGCCAGCAGCCCGGCGAACACTGAAGCTTTCTTT	CASSPANTEAFF
once	TRBV7-8	-	TRBJ2-1	TGTGCCAGCAGCTTGGGGCACAATGAGCAGTTCTTC	CASSLGHNEQFF
-	TRBV9	-	TRBJ2-5	TGTGCCAGCAGCGGAGGGCTGGGGGAGACCCAGTACTTC	CASSGGLGETQYF
-	TRBV10-3	TRBD1	TRBJ2-3	TGTGCCATCAGTGACAGGGGGCAAGATACGCAGTATTTT	CAISDRGQDTQYF
-	TRBV7-9	TRBD1	TRBJ1-5	TGTGCCAGCAGCTTAGGACAGGGATTGGGCCAGCCCCAGCATTTT	CASSLGQGLGQPQHF
-	TRBV28	TRBD2	TRBJ2-3	TGTGCCAGCTCTTTAGCGGGACCCGCAGATACGCAGTATTTT	CASSLAGPADTQYF
-	TRBV15	-	TRBJ1-4	TGTGCCACCAGCAGAGGTGACAGTATCACTAATGAAAAACTGTTTTTT	CATSRGDSITNEKLFF